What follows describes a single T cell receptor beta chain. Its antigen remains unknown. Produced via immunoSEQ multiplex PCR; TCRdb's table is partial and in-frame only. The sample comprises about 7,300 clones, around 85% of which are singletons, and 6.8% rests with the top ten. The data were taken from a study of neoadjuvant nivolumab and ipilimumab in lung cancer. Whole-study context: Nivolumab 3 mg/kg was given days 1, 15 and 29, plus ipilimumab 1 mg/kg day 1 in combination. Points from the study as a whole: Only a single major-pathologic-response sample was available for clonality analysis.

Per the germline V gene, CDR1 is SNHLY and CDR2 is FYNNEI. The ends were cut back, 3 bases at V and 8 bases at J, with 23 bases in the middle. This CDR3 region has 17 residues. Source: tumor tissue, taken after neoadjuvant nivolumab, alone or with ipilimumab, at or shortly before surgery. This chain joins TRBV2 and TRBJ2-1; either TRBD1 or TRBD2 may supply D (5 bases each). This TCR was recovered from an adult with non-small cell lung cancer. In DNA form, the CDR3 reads TGTGCCAGCAGTGACTTTCCGGGGACCTCGGTCAGGGATGAGCAGTTCTTC. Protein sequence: CASSDFPGTSVRDEQFF.